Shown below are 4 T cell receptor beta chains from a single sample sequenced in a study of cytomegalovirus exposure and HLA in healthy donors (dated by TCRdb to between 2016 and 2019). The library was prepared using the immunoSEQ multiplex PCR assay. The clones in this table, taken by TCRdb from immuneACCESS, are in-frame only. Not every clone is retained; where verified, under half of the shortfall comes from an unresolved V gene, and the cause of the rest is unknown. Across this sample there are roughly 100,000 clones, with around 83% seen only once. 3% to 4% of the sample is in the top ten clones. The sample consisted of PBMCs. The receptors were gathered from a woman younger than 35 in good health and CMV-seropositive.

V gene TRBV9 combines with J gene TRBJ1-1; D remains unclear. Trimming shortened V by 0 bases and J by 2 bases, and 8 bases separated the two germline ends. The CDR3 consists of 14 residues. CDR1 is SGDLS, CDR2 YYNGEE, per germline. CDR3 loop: CASSVVQVNTEAFF. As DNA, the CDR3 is TGTGCCAGCAGCGTAGTTCAGGTAAACACTGAAGCTTTCTTT.

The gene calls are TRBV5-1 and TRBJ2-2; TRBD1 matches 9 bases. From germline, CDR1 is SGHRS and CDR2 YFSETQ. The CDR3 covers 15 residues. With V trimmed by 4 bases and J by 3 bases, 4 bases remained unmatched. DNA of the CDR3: TGCGCCAGCAGCCTCCGGACAGGGGACACCGGGGAGCTGTTTTTT. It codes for CASSLRTGDTGELFF.

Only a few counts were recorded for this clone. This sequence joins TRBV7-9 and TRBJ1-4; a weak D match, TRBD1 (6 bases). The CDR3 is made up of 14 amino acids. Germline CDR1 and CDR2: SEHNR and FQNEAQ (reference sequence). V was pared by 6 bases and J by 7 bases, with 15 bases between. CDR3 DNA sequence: TGTGCCAGCAGTAAACAGGGAGGGGGTGAAAAACTGTTTTTT. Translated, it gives CASSKQGGGEKLFF.

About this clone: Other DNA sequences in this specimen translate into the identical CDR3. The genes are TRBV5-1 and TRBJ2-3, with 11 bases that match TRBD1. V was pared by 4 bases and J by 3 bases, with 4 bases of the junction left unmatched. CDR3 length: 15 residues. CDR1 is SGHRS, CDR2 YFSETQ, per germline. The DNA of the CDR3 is TGCGCCAGCAGCCTGGGGACAGGGGGGACAGATACGCAGTATTTT. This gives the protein CASSLGTGGTDTQYF.